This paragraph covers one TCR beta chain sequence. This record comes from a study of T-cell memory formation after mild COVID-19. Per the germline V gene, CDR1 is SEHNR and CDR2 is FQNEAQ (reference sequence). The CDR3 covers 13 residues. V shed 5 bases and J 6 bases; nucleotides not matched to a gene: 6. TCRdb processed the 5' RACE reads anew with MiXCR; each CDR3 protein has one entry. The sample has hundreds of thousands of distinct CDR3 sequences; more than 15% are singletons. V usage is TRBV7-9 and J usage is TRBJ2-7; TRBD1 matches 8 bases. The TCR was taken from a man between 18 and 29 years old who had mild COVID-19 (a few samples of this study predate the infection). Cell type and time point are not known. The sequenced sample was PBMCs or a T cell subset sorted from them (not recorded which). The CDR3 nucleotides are TGTGCCAGCAGCCGGACAGGGTTCGGCGAGCAGTACTTC. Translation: CASSRTGFGEQYF.